The T cell receptor (beta chain) under discussion was sequenced for a study of T cell clonality in common variable immunodeficiency. The study's findings and limits: Shared TCRbeta clones were fewer between CVID subjects than controls.

Assay: immunoSEQ multiplex PCR; the TCRdb copy retains only in-frame clones and omits some. The sample contains around 45,000 clones, none of them singletons. The CDR3 contains 13 residues. Germline CDR1 reads DFQATT; CDR2 reads SNEGSKA (reference sequence). This clone appeared many times. Its antigen is currently unknown. Coverage ceases 3 residues before the CDR3 finishes, and the germline J gene fills in the end. The specimen sequenced was peripheral blood mononuclear cells. This receptor was identified in a person aged 18-70 years in good health. The chain carries TRBV20-1 and TRBJ2-7; 9 bases agree with TRBD1. CDR3 DNA (partial): TGCAGACCGCCGGGACAGGGCGCCTACGAG. Translating it yields CRPPGQGAYE. The full-length CDR3 reads as CRPPGQGAYEQYF.